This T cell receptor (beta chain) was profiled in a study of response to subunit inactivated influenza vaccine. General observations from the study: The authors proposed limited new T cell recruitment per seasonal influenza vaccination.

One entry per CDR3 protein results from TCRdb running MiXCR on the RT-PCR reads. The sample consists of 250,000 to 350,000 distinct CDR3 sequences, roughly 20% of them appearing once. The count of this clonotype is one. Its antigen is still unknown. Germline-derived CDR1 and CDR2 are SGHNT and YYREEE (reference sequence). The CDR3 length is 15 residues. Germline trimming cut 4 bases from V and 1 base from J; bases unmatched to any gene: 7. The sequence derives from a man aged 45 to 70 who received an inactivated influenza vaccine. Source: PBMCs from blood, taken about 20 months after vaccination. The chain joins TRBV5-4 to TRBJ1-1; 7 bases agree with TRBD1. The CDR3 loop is CASSAGTAGNTEAFF. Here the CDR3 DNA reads TGTGCCAGCAGCGCCGGGACAGCCGGGAACACTGAAGCTTTCTTT.